Detailed here is one T cell receptor beta chain. Its matching antigen is unknown. The data derive from a study of T-cell reconstitution after alpha-beta-depleted transplantation in children. Germline values: CDR1 MGHDK, CDR2 SYGVNS. The CDR3 has 15 residues. With 3 bases removed from V and 7 bases from J, the gap between germline ends came to 15 bases. Points from the study as a whole: One year after transplant, T-cell counts and diversity came mostly from newly produced T cells. Where some patients showed high TCRbeta diversity at day 60, it came from recipient T cells and thymic progenitors that had survived. After transplant, at about two months, alpha-beta T cells were reportedly derived from several hundred expanded graft clones.

The authors prepared the TCRbeta library with unique molecular identifiers. TCRdb used MiXCR to reprocess the PCR reads, holding one entry per CDR3 protein. The sample yields roughly 490,000 distinct CDR3 sequences, over 10% seen once. The chain joins TRBV25-1 to TRBJ2-2; tentatively, D is TRBD1 (7 bases). The clonotype was recovered from a female patient aged 2-9 years who had a stem cell transplant for aplastic anemia, so the T cells may come from the graft donor. Here the sequenced sample was PBMCs, mostly from graft donor cells, taken 180 days after TCRalphabeta/CD19-depleted stem cell transplant. CDR3 protein: CASSDLEGAVGELFF. CDR3 bases: TGTGCCAGCAGTGACTTGGAGGGGGCGGTCGGGGAGCTGTTTTTT.